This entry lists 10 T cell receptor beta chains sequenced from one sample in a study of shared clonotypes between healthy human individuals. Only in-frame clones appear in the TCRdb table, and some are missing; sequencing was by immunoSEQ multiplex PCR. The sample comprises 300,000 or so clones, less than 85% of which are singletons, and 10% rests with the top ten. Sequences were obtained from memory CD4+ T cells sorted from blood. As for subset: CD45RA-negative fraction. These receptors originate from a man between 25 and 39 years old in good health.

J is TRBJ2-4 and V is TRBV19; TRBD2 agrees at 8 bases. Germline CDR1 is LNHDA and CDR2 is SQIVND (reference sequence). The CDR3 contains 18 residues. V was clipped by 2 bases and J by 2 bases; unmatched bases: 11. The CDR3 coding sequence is TGTGCCAGTAGTATACCACTGGGACTAGTGGGGTCCAAAAACATTCAGTACTTC. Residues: CASSIPLGLVGSKNIQYF.

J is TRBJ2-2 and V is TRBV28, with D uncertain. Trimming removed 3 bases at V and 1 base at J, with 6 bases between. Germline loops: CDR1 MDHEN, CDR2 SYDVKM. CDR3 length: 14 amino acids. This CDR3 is CASSLNRNTGELFF. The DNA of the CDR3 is TGTGCCAGCAGTTTGAACAGGAACACCGGGGAGCTGTTTTTT.

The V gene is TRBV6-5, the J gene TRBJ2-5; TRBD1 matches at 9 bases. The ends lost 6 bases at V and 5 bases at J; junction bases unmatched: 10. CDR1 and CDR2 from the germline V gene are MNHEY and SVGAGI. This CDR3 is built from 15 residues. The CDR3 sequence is CASRLLGQGRETQYF. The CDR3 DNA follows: TGTGCCAGCAGACTGTTGGGACAGGGAAGGGAGACCCAGTACTTC.

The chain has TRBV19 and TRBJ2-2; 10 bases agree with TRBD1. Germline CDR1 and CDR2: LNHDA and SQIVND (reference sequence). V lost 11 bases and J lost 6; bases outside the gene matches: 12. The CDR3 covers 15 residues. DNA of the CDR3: TGTGCCTCCAGAGGGGACAGGGGACCCTCCGGGGAGCTGTTTTTT. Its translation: CASRGDRGPSGELFF.

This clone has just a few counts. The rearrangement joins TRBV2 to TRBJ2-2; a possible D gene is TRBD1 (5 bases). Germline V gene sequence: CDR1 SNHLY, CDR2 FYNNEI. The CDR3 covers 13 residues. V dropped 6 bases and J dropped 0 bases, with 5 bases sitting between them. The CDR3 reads CASRGPNTGELFF. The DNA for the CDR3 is TGTGCCAGCAGGGGGCCGAACACCGGGGAGCTGTTTTTT.

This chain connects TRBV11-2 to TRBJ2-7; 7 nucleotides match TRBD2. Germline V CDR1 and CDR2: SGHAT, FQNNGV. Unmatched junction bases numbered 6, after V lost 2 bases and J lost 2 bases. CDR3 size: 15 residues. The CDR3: CASSLRSLAAYEQYF. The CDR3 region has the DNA TGTGCCAGCAGCTTAAGGTCCCTAGCGGCCTACGAGCAGTACTTC.

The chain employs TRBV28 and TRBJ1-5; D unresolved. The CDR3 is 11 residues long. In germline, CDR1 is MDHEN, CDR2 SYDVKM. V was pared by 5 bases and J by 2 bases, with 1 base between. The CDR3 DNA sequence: TGTGCCAGCAGTCGCAATCAGCCCCAGCATTTT. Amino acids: CASSRNQPQHF.

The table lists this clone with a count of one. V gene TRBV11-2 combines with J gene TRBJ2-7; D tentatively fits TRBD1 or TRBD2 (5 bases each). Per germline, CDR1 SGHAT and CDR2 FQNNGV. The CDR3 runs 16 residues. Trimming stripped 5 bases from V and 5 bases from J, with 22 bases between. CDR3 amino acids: CASSPLGAGPFNEQYF. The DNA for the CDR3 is TGTGCCAGCAGCCCCTTAGGGGCGGGCCCATTCAACGAGCAGTACTTC. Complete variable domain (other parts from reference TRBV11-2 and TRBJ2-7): EAGVAQSPRYKIIEKRQSVAFWCNPISGHATLYWYQQILGQGPKLLIQFQNNGVVDDSQLPKDRFSAERLKGVDSTLKIQPAKLEDSAVYLCASSPLGAGPFNEQYFGPGTRLTVT.

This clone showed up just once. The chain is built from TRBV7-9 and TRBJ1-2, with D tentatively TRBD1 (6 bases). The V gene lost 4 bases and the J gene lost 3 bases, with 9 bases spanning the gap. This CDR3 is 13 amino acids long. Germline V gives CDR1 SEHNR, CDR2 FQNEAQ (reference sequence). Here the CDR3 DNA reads TGTGCCAGCAGCTCCAGGGGATACTATGGCTACACCTTC. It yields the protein CASSSRGYYGYTF.

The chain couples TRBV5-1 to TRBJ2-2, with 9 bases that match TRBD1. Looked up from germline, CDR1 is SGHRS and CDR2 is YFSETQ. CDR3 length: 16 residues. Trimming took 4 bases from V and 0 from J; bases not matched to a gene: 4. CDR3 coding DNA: TGCGCCAGCAGCAACAGGGGGCCATCGAACACCGGGGAGCTGTTTTTT. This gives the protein CASSNRGPSNTGELFF.